A single T cell receptor (beta chain) is shown here with its context. This sample was taken from a study of sequential checkpoint blockade in melanoma. The CDR3 sequence is 14 residues long. The V gene lost 5 bases and the J gene lost 9 bases, with 14 bases spanning the gap. Germline CDR1 is MNHEY and CDR2 is SVGAGI. The repertoire was sequenced with immunoSEQ multiplex PCR; TCRdb's copy has only in-frame clones and lacks some. The sample records more than 7,500 clones, over 50% being singletons. The treatment is: randomized to nivolumab then ipilimumab (arm A) or the reverse (arm B). This TCR was sampled from a human donor with melanoma. The V call is TRBV6-5, the J call TRBJ1-6, with D tentatively TRBD1 (5 bases). The material sequenced was CD8+ T cells sorted from blood (inferred from file names), taken from a patient given nivolumab and ipilimumab in sequence. This chain's CDR3 is CASSTGLLGSPLHF. The CDR3 region has the DNA TGTGCCAGCAGTACGGGACTTCTGGGTTCACCCCTCCACTTT.